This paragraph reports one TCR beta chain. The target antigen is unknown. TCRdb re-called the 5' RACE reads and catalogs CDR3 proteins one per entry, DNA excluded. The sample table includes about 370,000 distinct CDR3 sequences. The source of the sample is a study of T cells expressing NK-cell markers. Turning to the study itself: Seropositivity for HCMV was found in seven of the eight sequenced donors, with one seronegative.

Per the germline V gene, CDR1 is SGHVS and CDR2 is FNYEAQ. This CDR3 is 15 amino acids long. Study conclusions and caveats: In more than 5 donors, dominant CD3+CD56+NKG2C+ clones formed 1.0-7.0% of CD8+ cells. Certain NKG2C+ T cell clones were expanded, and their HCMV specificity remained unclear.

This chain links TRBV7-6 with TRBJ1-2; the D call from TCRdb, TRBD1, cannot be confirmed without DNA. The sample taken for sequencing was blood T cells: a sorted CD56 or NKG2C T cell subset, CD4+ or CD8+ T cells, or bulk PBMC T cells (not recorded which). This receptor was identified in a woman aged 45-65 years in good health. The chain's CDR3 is CASSPTGGLNYGYTF.